This T cell receptor (beta chain) was sequenced in a study of T-cell reconstitution after alpha-beta-depleted transplantation in children. Study-wide points: Alpha-beta T cells about two months after transplant reportedly derived from several hundred expanded graft clones. Newly produced T cells mostly provided counts and TCRbeta diversity after one year, as hyperexpanded clones declined.

Unique molecular identifiers featured in how the TCRbeta library was prepared. MiXCR, run by TCRdb on the PCR reads, gives a single entry per CDR3 protein. Of approximately 520,000 distinct CDR3 sequences in the sample, approximately 10% were seen once. Germline V gene sequence: CDR1 MDHEN, CDR2 SYDVKM. The CDR3 runs to 15 residues. Deletions cut 3 bases from V and 8 bases from J, with 20 bases between. For this clonotype: Its antigen is currently unknown.

This chain uses TRBV28 with TRBJ2-7; D possibly corresponds to TRBD2 (6 bases). Here the sequenced sample was PBMCs, mostly from graft donor cells, taken 180 days after TCRalphabeta/CD19-depleted stem cell transplant. The TCR sequence derives from a female patient aged 2-9 years who had a stem cell transplant for aplastic anemia, so the T cells may come from the graft donor. The CDR3 region has the DNA TGTGCCAGCAGTTTGGTCTCGGAGGGTCCCTATCAGCAGTACGTC. The encoded protein is CASSLVSEGPYQQYV.